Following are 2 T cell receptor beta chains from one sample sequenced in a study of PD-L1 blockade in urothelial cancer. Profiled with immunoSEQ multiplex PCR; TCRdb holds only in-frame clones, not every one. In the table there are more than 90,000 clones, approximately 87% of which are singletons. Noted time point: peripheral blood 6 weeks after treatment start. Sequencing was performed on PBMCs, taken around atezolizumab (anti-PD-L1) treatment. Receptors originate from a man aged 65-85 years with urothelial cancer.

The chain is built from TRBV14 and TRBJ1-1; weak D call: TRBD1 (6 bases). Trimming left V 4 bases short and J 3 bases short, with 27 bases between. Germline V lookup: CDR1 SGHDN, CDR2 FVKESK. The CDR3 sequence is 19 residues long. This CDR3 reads CASSLYSPGVRTVHTEAFF. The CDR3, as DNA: TGTGCCAGCAGCCTATATTCCCCTGGGGTGAGGACAGTTCACACTGAAGCTTTCTTT.

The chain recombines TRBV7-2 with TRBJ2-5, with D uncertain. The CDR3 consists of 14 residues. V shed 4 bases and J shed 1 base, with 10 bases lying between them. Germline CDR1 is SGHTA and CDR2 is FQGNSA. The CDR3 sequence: CASSSFGSQETQYF. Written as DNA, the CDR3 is TGTGCCAGCAGCTCTTTCGGGTCCCAAGAGACCCAGTACTTC.